The 20 T cell receptor beta chains below were found in one sample sequenced in a study of early T cells in non-severe SARS-CoV-2 infection. TCRdb used MiXCR to reprocess the 5' RACE reads, holding one entry per CDR3 protein. The sample contains about 18,000 distinct CDR3 sequences, over 5% of which appear only once. Sample: whole blood. The receptors were sampled from an adult who was a healthcare worker with PCR-confirmed SARS-CoV-2 infection or an uninfected control (not recorded which).

The table lists this clonotype with many counts. CDR3 sequence reads: CSVSGGQEGTYEQYF. The CDR3 coding sequence is TGCAGCGTAAGCGGGGGACAGGAGGGAACCTACGAGCAGTACTTC. The chain has TRBV29-1 and TRBJ2-7; tentatively, D is TRBD1 or TRBD2 (8 bases each). The CDR3 sequence is 15 residues long. Germline CDR1 and CDR2: SQVTM and ANQGSEA. V gave up 6 bases and J gave up 2 bases, with 20 bases separating them.

This clonotype was detected ten times or more. The chain joins TRBV7-9 to TRBJ1-1; D may be TRBD1 (6 bases). CDR3 length equals 11 residues. Trimming took off 11 bases at V and 7 bases at J, with 14 bases between the two ends. Germline loops: CDR1 SEHNR, CDR2 FQNEAQ (reference sequence). The DNA of the CDR3 is TGTGCCCACAGGGTAAAGGGTGAAGCTTTCTTT. Protein: CAHRVKGEAFF.

At least ten counts were recorded for this clonotype. The V gene is TRBV4-1, the J gene TRBJ2-1, with TRBD1 matching 10 bases. Germline V gene sequence: CDR1 MGHRA, CDR2 YSYEKL. The length of the CDR3 is 15 residues. The V and J ends lost 0 bases and 7 bases, in that order; junction bases with no gene match: 3. CDR3 in DNA: TGCGCCAGCAGCCAAGAATGGGACAGGGGTAATGAGCAGTTCTTC. Protein: CASSQEWDRGNEQFF.

This clonotype was detected many times. J is TRBJ2-7 and V is TRBV12-3 or TRBV12-4; possibly TRBD2 for D (6 bases). The CDR3 covers 13 residues. The V and J ends lost 5 bases and 7 bases respectively, with 15 bases between them. The CDR3 protein is CASSNRGAGEQYF. CDR3 bases: TGTGCCAGCAGTAACCGCGGGGCTGGAGAGCAGTACTTC.

By share, this clonotype ranks as medium-sized. The chain recombines TRBV20-1 with TRBJ1-1, with a possible D match to TRBD1 (6 bases). Germline assignment: CDR1 DFQATT and CDR2 SNEGSKA (reference sequence). V shed 3 bases and J shed 0 bases, with 8 bases lying between them. This CDR3 has 13 amino acids. This chain's CDR3 is CSASTGLNTEAFF. In DNA form, the CDR3 reads TGCAGTGCTAGCACAGGGTTGAACACTGAAGCTTTCTTT.

By sample share, this clonotype is medium-sized. J is TRBJ2-7 and V is TRBV6-5; D gene unclear. The V end lost 0 bases, the J end lost 1 base, and 7 bases lay between the germline ends. Germline V CDR1 and CDR2: MNHEY, SVGAGI. The CDR3 loop spans 14 amino acids. The CDR3 sequence is CASSYSLSSYEQYF. Written as DNA, the CDR3 is TGTGCCAGCAGTTACTCCCTTTCATCCTACGAGCAGTACTTC.

This clonotype was seen at least ten times. This rearrangement joins TRBV5-1 to TRBJ1-1; 7 nucleotides line up with TRBD1. The CDR3 has 16 residues. Germline V CDR1 and CDR2: SGHRS, YFSETQ. V dropped 0 bases and J dropped 4; count of bases not matched to a gene: 9. The CDR3 region has the DNA TGCGCCAGCAGCTTGGTAGGGGGCGCGGGGGGCACTGAAGCTTTCTTT. Amino acid sequence: CASSLVGGAGGTEAFF.

This clonotype was detected ten times or more. The chain uses TRBV4-1 and TRBJ2-1, with D unclear. Germline V lookup: CDR1 MGHRA, CDR2 YSYEKL. V was trimmed by 1 base and J by 8 bases, leaving 9 bases between them. The length of the CDR3 is 13 residues. CDR3 residues: CASSQVQSDEQFF. The CDR3 nucleotides are TGCGCCAGCAGCCAAGTGCAGTCGGATGAGCAGTTCTTC.

The rearrangement links TRBV7-9 to TRBJ2-4; 8 bases are shared with TRBD1. CDR3 size: 15 residues. With 5 bases clipped from V and 6 bases from J, the junction kept 9 bases outside the gene matches. Germline loops: CDR1 SEHNR, CDR2 FQNEAQ (reference sequence). CDR3 sequence reads: CASSMGQAQINIQYF. The CDR3 coding sequence is TGTGCCAGCAGCATGGGACAGGCCCAAATAAACATTCAGTACTTC.

This clonotype was picked up many times. In nucleotides, the CDR3 is TGTGCCAGCAGTTACCGGCTAGAGCCCTACAATGAGCAGTTCTTC. It yields the protein CASSYRLEPYNEQFF. The V call is TRBV6-2 or TRBV6-3, the J call TRBJ2-1, with no clear D. CDR1 MNHEY and CDR2 SVGEGT come from the germline V gene. The CDR3 has 15 residues. V lost 2 bases and J lost 2, with 10 bases in between.

This clonotype qualifies as medium-sized. The chain recombines TRBV7-9 with TRBJ2-7, with D perhaps TRBD2 (5 bases). The CDR3 consists of 14 residues. The V gene's germline CDR1 is SEHNR and CDR2 FQNEAQ (reference sequence). V lost 4 bases and J lost 3, with 13 bases in between. The CDR3 sequence is CASSSVERNYEQYF. The CDR3, as DNA: TGTGCCAGCAGCTCAGTCGAGCGGAACTACGAGCAGTACTTC.

The chain has TRBV28 and TRBJ2-5; D unclear. This CDR3 is built from 13 residues. From germline, CDR1 is MDHEN and CDR2 SYDVKM. V was shortened by 7 bases and J by 0 bases, with 9 bases between the two germline ends. CDR3 bases: TGTGCCAGCACCGCGGCCAACCAAGAGACCCAGTACTTC. This sequence encodes CASTAANQETQYF.

This clonotype occurred many times. This chain connects TRBV20-1 to TRBJ2-7; D gene ambiguous. CDR1 and CDR2 from the germline V gene are DFQATT and SNEGSKA (reference sequence). The CDR3 loop spans 12 amino acids. V was clipped by 3 bases and J by 3 bases, with 9 bases between them. CDR3 in DNA: TGCAGTGCTAGGTCAAAGGGCTACGAGCAGTACTTC. Amino acids: CSARSKGYEQYF.

This clonotype showed up many times. The J gene is TRBJ2-7, the V gene TRBV12-3 or TRBV12-4; 11 bases fit TRBD2. The junction had 11 bases not matched to a gene; V was cut back by 9 bases and J by 4 bases. The CDR3 extends over 15 amino acids. The CDR3 region has the DNA TGTGCCAGAACCCGTTGGGGACTAGCGGTATACGAGCAGTACTTC. It translates to CARTRWGLAVYEQYF.

This clonotype was counted many times. This rearrangement joins TRBV20-1 to TRBJ2-1; tentative D call: TRBD2 (6 bases). Germline CDR1 and CDR2: DFQATT and SNEGSKA (reference sequence). V dropped 5 bases and J dropped 0 bases, with 14 bases sitting between them. This CDR3 region has 15 residues. The CDR3 here is CSAEGLASSYNEQFF. The CDR3 DNA reads TGCAGTGCTGAGGGACTGGCTAGCTCCTACAATGAGCAGTTCTTC.

The chain is built from TRBV20-1 and TRBJ2-1; possibly TRBD2 for D (5 bases). Germline CDR1 DFQATT, CDR2 SNEGSKA (reference sequence). The CDR3 spans 13 residues. V was cut by 4 bases and J by 5 bases, with 12 bases left in between. The CDR3 here is CSATGEKDNEQFF. CDR3 sequence (DNA): TGCAGTGCTACCGGGGAAAAAGACAATGAGCAGTTCTTC.

This clonotype was found many times. The chain links TRBV6-5 to TRBJ1-1; D perhaps matches TRBD1 (5 bases). V was cut by 8 bases and J by 4 bases, with 11 bases left in between. There are 12 residues in the CDR3. The germline V gene encodes CDR1 MNHEY and CDR2 SVGAGI. This CDR3 is CASAIRGTEAFF. The CDR3 nucleotides read TGTGCCAGCGCCATTAGGGGCACTGAAGCTTTCTTT.

This clonotype is a singleton in its sample. The rearrangement links TRBV20-1 to TRBJ2-3, with TRBD1 identical over 7 bases. The J segment lost 2 bases and the V segment lost 6 bases, leaving 5 bases of the junction unmatched. The CDR3 sequence is 13 residues long. In germline, CDR1 is DFQATT, CDR2 SNEGSKA (reference sequence). The CDR3 DNA sequence: TGCAGTGCCAACAGGGGCCTCACAGATACGCAGTATTTT. Its protein product is CSANRGLTDTQYF.

This clonotype was observed many times. J is TRBJ2-7 and V is TRBV28, with a possible D match to TRBD2 (5 bases). Germline V gene lookup returns CDR1 MDHEN and CDR2 SYDVKM. The germline V and J ends were trimmed by 2 bases and 4 bases, with 15 bases remaining between them. The CDR3 has 15 amino acids. The CDR3 here is CASSLPGTTRYEQYF. Here the CDR3 DNA reads TGTGCCAGCAGTTTACCGGGAACCACGAGGTACGAGCAGTACTTC. Full variable domain (remainder filled in from reference TRBV28 and TRBJ2-7): DVKVTQSSRYLVKRTGEKVFLECVQDMDHENMFWYRQDPGLGLRLIYFSYDVKMKEKGDIPEGYSVSREKKERFSLILESASTNQTSMYLCASSLPGTTRYEQYFGPGTRLTVT.

This clonotype was seen at least ten times. The J gene is TRBJ2-5, the V gene TRBV20-1; 9 positions agree with TRBD1. CDR1 and CDR2 (germline): DFQATT, SNEGSKA (reference sequence). CDR3 length: 15 residues. Unmatched junction bases numbered 11, after V lost 4 bases and J lost 5 bases. This CDR3 is CSAKDRGKGGETQYF. The CDR3 DNA follows: TGCAGTGCTAAGGACAGGGGCAAAGGTGGGGAGACCCAGTACTTC.